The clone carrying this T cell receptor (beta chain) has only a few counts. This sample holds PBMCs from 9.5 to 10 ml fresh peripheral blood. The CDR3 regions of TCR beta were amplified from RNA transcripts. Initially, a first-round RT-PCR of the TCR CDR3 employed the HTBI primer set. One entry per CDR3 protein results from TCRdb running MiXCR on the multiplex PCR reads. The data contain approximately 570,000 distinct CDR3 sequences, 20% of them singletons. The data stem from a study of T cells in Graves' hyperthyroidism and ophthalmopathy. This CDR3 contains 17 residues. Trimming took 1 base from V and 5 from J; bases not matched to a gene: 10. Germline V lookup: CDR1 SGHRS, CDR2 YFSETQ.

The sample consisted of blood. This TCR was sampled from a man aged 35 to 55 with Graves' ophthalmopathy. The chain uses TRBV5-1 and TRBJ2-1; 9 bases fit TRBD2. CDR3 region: CASSLFLGTSRNNEQFF. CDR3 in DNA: TGCGCCAGCAGCTTGTTTCTCGGGACTAGCAGGAACAATGAGCAGTTCTTC.